The rows below give T cell receptor beta chains drawn from one sample of a study of cytomegalovirus exposure and HLA in healthy donors. TCRdb keeps only in-frame clones here, not all; method: immunoSEQ multiplex PCR. The sample comprises 130,000 to 150,000 clones, roughly three quarters of which are singletons, and roughly 4.6% rests with the top ten. Sequences were obtained from PBMCs. The receptors shown here come from a woman aged 50 to 65 in good health and CMV-seronegative. The CDR3 runs from the conserved cysteine through the conserved F or W. A D gene is named only where the DNA matches it firmly. Not all rows give a size; the values are once, few, many and, for expanded clones, a class.

14	TRBV19	NA	TRBJ2-2	NA	TGTGCCAGTACAAAGTACGGGACAAGCGGGGAGCTGTTTTTT	CASTKYGTSGELFF
16	TRBV6-5	NA	TRBJ2-6	few	TGTGCCAGCAGTTTCCACGAGGGCTCTGGGGCCAACGTCCTGACTTTC	CASSFHEGSGANVLTF
15	TRBV7-2	TRBD1	TRBJ2-1	NA	TGTGCCAGCAGCTTAGAGGCCAGGGGGCTGGGTGAGCAGTTCTTC	CASSLEARGLGEQFF
15	TRBV7-2	NA	TRBJ1-1	NA	TGTGCCAGCAGCTTACAGCGCATAGGGAACACTGAAGCTTTCTTT	CASSLQRIGNTEAFF
14	TRBV5-1	NA	TRBJ2-5	NA	TGCGCCAGCAGCCTGGGGGTGACTAGGGAGACCCAGTACTTC	CASSLGVTRETQYF
16	TRBV4-2	TRBD1	TRBJ2-2	NA	TGTGCCAGCAGCCAGTCCCGGGGGACAGGGTATGGGGAGCTGTTTTTT	CASSQSRGTGYGELFF
16	TRBV7-2	TRBD2	TRBJ2-1	NA	TGTGCCAGCAGCTTATGGGGCGGGGGGGCTTACAATGAGCAGTTCTTC	CASSLWGGGAYNEQFF
13	TRBV6-5	NA	TRBJ1-5	NA	TGTGCCAGCAGGCCCGGAGGCAATCAGCCCCAGCATTTT	CASRPGGNQPQHF
13	TRBV7-2	NA	TRBJ2-1	NA	TGTGCCAGCAGCGTTCGAGGAGCCCAAGAGCAGTTCTTC	CASSVRGAQEQFF
16	TRBV6-4	TRBD1	TRBJ1-2	once	TGTGCCAGCAGTGACTCCCCGGGACAGGGAAGGTCGGGCTACACCTTC	CASSDSPGQGRSGYTF
14	TRBV12-1	NA	TRBJ2-1	NA	TGTGCCAGCAGCGCACGGGGGGGCCTCGATGAGCAGTTCTTC	CASSARGGLDEQFF
15	TRBV2	TRBD2	TRBJ2-2	once	TGTGCCAGCAGTGAAATTACTAGCGGGGCCCGGGAGCTGTTTTTT	CASSEITSGARELFF
14	TRBV19	NA	TRBJ1-4	few	TGTGCCAGTAGTATACAGGGGAATAATGAAAAACTGTTTTTT	CASSIQGNNEKLFF
19	TRBV28	TRBD1	TRBJ2-3	NA	TGTGCCAGCAGTTTATTAATTACGTTCGAGACAGGGGGAACAGATACGCAGTATTTT	CASSLLITFETGGTDTQYF
15	TRBV5-1	TRBD1	TRBJ1-3	NA	TGCGCCAGCAGCTATGGACAGGGGGCGGGAAACACCATATACTTT	CASSYGQGAGNTIYF